The entry below gives a single T cell receptor (beta chain) sequence along with its context. Assay: immunoSEQ multiplex PCR; the TCRdb copy retains only in-frame clones and omits some. The table lists 55,000 to 70,000 clones, more than 85% of them singletons. This specimen belongs to a study of OX40 agonist ivuxolimab in advanced cancers. Trimming shortened V by 1 base and J by 3 bases, and 19 bases separated the two germline ends. The CDR3 has 17 amino acids. The germline V gene has CDR1 SGHVS and CDR2 FQNEAQ. The chain employs TRBV7-8 and TRBJ2-7; TRBD2 is a possible D gene (6 bases). This TCR was recovered from an adult with an advanced solid tumor such as melanoma, head and neck, liver or kidney cancer. The sequencing used CD4+ or CD8+ T cells sorted from blood, collected in a trial of the OX40 agonist ivuxolimab. CDR3 loop: CASSLEERAGQGYEQYF. The CDR3 nucleotides are TGTGCCAGCAGCTTAGAGGAGCGGGCGGGGCAGGGCTACGAGCAGTACTTC.